Below, 10 T cell receptor beta chains from the same sample are listed, as sequenced in a study of blood T cell repertoires in COVID-19. Generated by immunoSEQ multiplex PCR, the TCRdb table keeps only in-frame clones and is missing some. The sample consists of roughly 200,000 clones, 83% of them appearing once. The sequencing sample was made of peripheral blood. The source of these receptors is a human donor in a cohort sampled during active COVID-19.

The V and J genes are TRBV5-4 and TRBJ1-1; tentative D call: TRBD1 (6 bases). The CDR3 totals 14 residues. V lost 4 bases, J lost 5 bases, and 15 bases lay in between. Looked up from germline, CDR1 is SGHNT and CDR2 is YYREEE (reference sequence). The CDR3 reads CASSPGSRGTEAFF. CDR3 DNA sequence: TGTGCCAGCAGCCCGGGGAGCAGGGGAACTGAAGCTTTCTTT.

This clone occurred once. The chain combines TRBV7-6 with TRBJ2-3; no reliable D call. CDR1 and CDR2 (germline): SGHVS, FNYEAQ. There are 14 residues in the CDR3. Trimming left V 5 bases short and J 2 bases short, with 11 bases between. CDR3 amino acids: CASSHQRLTDTQYF. CDR3 nucleotide sequence: TGTGCCAGCAGCCACCAGCGTCTCACAGATACGCAGTATTTT.

The chain couples TRBV4-3 to TRBJ1-2; TRBD1 matches at 8 bases. This CDR3 has 17 amino acids. V was pared by 4 bases and J by 4 bases, with 14 bases of the junction left unmatched. Germline values: CDR1 LGHNA, CDR2 YSLEER. In DNA, the CDR3 is TGCGCCAGCAGCCGCGATTTCCAGGGGGCGAAGTTCTATGGCTACACCTTC. Its protein product is CASSRDFQGAKFYGYTF.

The chain is built from TRBV6-1 and TRBJ2-7, with a possible D match to TRBD1 (5 bases). Germline CDR1 reads MNHNS; CDR2 reads SASEGT. Trimming shortened V by 3 bases and J by 2 bases, and 11 bases separated the two germline ends. CDR3 length equals 14 residues. The CDR3 is CASSELDIAYEQYF. DNA of the CDR3: TGTGCCAGCAGTGAGCTGGACATTGCCTACGAGCAGTACTTC.

The V call is TRBV5-4, the J call TRBJ2-5; no firm D call. V was clipped by 3 bases and J by 3 bases, with 9 bases between them. Germline CDR1 and CDR2: SGHNT and YYREEE (reference sequence). The CDR3 runs to 13 residues. This CDR3 reads CASSYPREETQYF. The CDR3, as DNA: TGTGCCAGCAGCTACCCCCGAGAAGAGACCCAGTACTTC.

The sample holds a few counts of this clone. The chain carries TRBV7-9 and TRBJ2-2; D is unclear. The CDR3 totals 12 residues. Deletions cut 5 bases from V and 6 bases from J, with 7 bases between. Germline CDR1 is SEHNR and CDR2 is FQNEAQ (reference sequence). CDR3: CASSPVSGELFF. CDR3 bases: TGTGCCAGCAGCCCGGTGTCCGGGGAGCTGTTTTTT. The variable domain in full, completed from reference TRBV7-9 and TRBJ2-2, reads DTGVSQNPRHKITKRGQNVTFRCDPISEHNRLYWYRQTLGQGPEFLTYFQNEAQLEKSRLLSDRFSAERPKGSFSTLEIQRTEQGDSAMYLCASSPVSGELFFGEGSRLTVL.

DNA of the CDR3: TGTGCCAGCAGCTCTCTCGAGACCCAGTACTTC. Residues: CASSSLETQYF. The chain uses TRBV7-9 and TRBJ2-5; D call uncertain. Trimming stripped 4 bases from V and 5 bases from J, with 5 bases between. The germline V gene encodes CDR1 SEHNR and CDR2 FQNEAQ (reference sequence). The CDR3 extends over 11 amino acids.

The gene calls are TRBV5-1 and TRBJ2-5; TRBD2 is a possible D gene (6 bases). Trimming stripped 3 bases from V and 4 bases from J, with 13 bases between. Germline CDR1 and CDR2: SGHRS and YFSETQ. The CDR3 length is 14 residues. The CDR3 DNA reads TGCGCCAGCAGCTCCGGACGGCGGGGAGAGACCCAGTACTTC. This gives the protein CASSSGRRGETQYF.

The chain is built from TRBV3-1 (or the pseudogene TRBV3-2) and TRBJ2-5; TRBD2 aligns across 11 bases. CDR3 length: 16 amino acids. Losses at the gene ends were 1 base for V and 4 bases for J; bases not matched to a gene: 5. CDR1 LGHDT and CDR2 YNNKEL come from the germline V gene (reference sequence). The CDR3 nucleotides are TGTGCCAGCAGCCAAGGGGTAGCGGGGGGGCCAGAGACCCAGTACTTC. It is translated as CASSQGVAGGPETQYF.

The CDR3 loop reads CASSSQGAQGNQPQHF. The CDR3 coding sequence is TGTGCCAGCAGCTCACAGGGGGCGCAGGGCAATCAGCCCCAGCATTTT. The rearrangement links TRBV7-2 to TRBJ1-5, with TRBD1 matching over 9 bases. The CDR3 is made up of 16 amino acids. Germline V gene data show CDR1 as SGHTA and CDR2 as FQGNSA. The ends lost 4 bases at V and 2 bases at J; junction bases unmatched: 6.